This TCR beta chain comes out of a study of blood T cell repertoires in COVID-19. Per germline, CDR1 LGHNA and CDR2 YSLEER. The CDR3 has 17 residues. V lost 0 bases to trimming and J lost 0 bases, with 12 bases between them. Method: immunoSEQ multiplex PCR; TCRdb's copy keeps in-frame clones and lacks some. Of about 430,000 clones in the sample, 88% are singletons; the top ten hold 1.4%. Residents of about two dozen US areas, aged roughly 18 to 89 years, made up the participants. Sample: PBMCs or T cells enriched from blood (not recorded which). The chain recombines TRBV4-3 with TRBJ2-1; a possible D gene is TRBD1 (5 bases). The TCR sequence derives from a woman aged 18-29 years who had been exposed to COVID-19. The CDR3 region has the DNA TGCGCCAGCAGCCAAGATCAGTGGGGCCTCTCCTACAATGAGCAGTTCTTC. Translating gives CASSQDQWGLSYNEQFF.